These 29 T cell receptor beta chains were all obtained from the same sample, sequenced in a study of T cells after yellow fever vaccination (dated by TCRdb to about 2019). The method was 5' RACE. Sequencing took place on an Illumina HiSeq 2500. TCRdb cleaned the public reads at Q25 with fastp, built clones with MiXCR and kept in-frame beta chains. Every entry covers one CDR3 protein and lists the most common genes and DNA from its rows. Counted in this sample were 500,000 to 650,000 distinct CDR3 sequences; about 13% of them appeared once. About an eighth of the sample is in the top ten clones. What the treatment or condition label conveys for this sample: live attenuated yellow fever vaccine strain. The sequencing used PBMCs, collected on the day of the yellow fever booster vaccination. These receptors were obtained from a man aged 30 to 39 who received the YFV17D yellow fever vaccine.

This clonotype was detected only a few times. V usage is TRBV29-1 and J usage is TRBJ2-1; 7 positions match TRBD2. The CDR3 has 14 residues. Germline V CDR1 and CDR2: SQVTM, ANQGSEA. V trimming: 7 bases; J trimming: 5 bases; junction bases outside the gene matches: 11. The CDR3 DNA sequence: TGCAGCGGTTCTCCTAGCGGATTTAACAATGAGCAGTTCTTC. Protein: CSGSPSGFNNEQFF.

The J gene is TRBJ1-2, the V gene TRBV20-1, with 7 bases fitting TRBD1. The ends lost 5 bases at V and 4 bases at J; junction bases unmatched: 4. The CDR3 totals 12 residues. The germline V gene encodes CDR1 DFQATT and CDR2 SNEGSKA (reference sequence). CDR3 in DNA: TGCAGTGCTCTTAGACAGGGCTATGGCTACACCTTC. It encodes CSALRQGYGYTF.

This chain joins TRBV7-2 and TRBJ2-1; 7 positions match TRBD2. Germline assignment: CDR1 SGHTA and CDR2 FQGNSA. The CDR3 length is 16 residues. Trimming at V came to 2 bases and at J to 6 bases, leaving 10 bases not matched to a gene. The CDR3 nucleotides are TGTGCCAGCAGCTTATTGCGGGAGAGGGTAATCAATGAGCAGTTCTTC. It yields the protein CASSLLRERVINEQFF.

This clonotype occurred a few times. The chain recombines TRBV27 with TRBJ1-2, with a tentative D call TRBD1 (6 bases). The CDR3 is 15 amino acids. Trimming stripped 5 bases from V and 4 bases from J, with 17 bases between. Per the germline V gene, CDR1 is MNHEY and CDR2 is SMNVEV (reference sequence). CDR3 sequence (DNA): TGTGCCAGCAGTCCATTTAAAGGGGGGCCCTATGGCTACACCTTC. It encodes CASSPFKGGPYGYTF.

The V call is TRBV7-2, the J call TRBJ2-1; D tentatively reads TRBD1 or TRBD2 (6 bases each). Germline CDR1 is SGHTA and CDR2 is FQGNSA. Deletions cut 4 bases from V and 8 bases from J, with 15 bases between. The CDR3 contains 14 residues. In nucleotides, the CDR3 is TGTGCCAGCAGCTCCACGGGGGCTACCTATGAGCAGTTCTTC. It yields the protein CASSSTGATYEQFF.

V and J are TRBV4-2 and TRBJ2-2, with a weak D call TRBD1 (6 bases). The CDR3 has 17 residues. V lost 2 bases, J lost 2 bases, and 15 bases lay in between. CDR1 and CDR2 (germline): LGHNA, YNFKEQ. CDR3 sequence reads: CASSQFRTDLNTGELFF. In DNA form, the CDR3 reads TGTGCCAGCAGCCAATTCCGGACAGACCTCAACACCGGGGAGCTGTTTTTT.

V usage is TRBV4-3 and J usage is TRBJ1-2; D is uncertain. Germline CDR1 is LGHNA and CDR2 is YSLEER. The V gene lost 0 bases and the J gene lost 8 bases, with 13 bases spanning the gap. CDR3 size: 14 residues. The CDR3 is CASSQDWTEDGYTF. CDR3 in DNA: TGCGCCAGCAGCCAAGATTGGACGGAGGACGGCTACACCTTC.

This clonotype showed up just a few times. The chain uses TRBV20-1 and TRBJ2-7; 11 bases agree with TRBD2. V lost 4 bases to trimming and J lost 2 bases; unmatched junction nucleotides: 7. The CDR3 is made up of 15 amino acids. Germline CDR1 and CDR2: DFQATT and SNEGSKA (reference sequence). DNA of the CDR3: TGCAGTGCTAAACATAGCGGGAGGGCCACCTACGAGCAGTACTTC. Residues: CSAKHSGRATYEQYF.

This clonotype was observed a handful of times. The rearrangement uses TRBV4-3 and TRBJ1-5; D gene uncertain. The CDR3 loop spans 16 amino acids. Germline assignment: CDR1 LGHNA and CDR2 YSLEER. Deletions cut 0 bases from V and 1 base from J, with 10 bases between. The CDR3 bases are TGCGCCAGCAGCCAAGATGATCTGGGGAGCAATCAGCCCCAGCATTTT. Protein product: CASSQDDLGSNQPQHF.

This clonotype was picked up a small number of times. The V gene is TRBV9, the J gene TRBJ1-6, with 11 bases aligning to TRBD1. Germline V CDR1 and CDR2: SGDLS, YYNGEE. This CDR3 has 15 residues. V shed 0 bases, J shed 11 bases, and the junction held 4 bases outside the gene matches. CDR3 sequence reads: CASSVEGQGEPPLHF. The CDR3 DNA reads as TGTGCCAGCAGCGTAGAGGGACAGGGGGAGCCACCCCTCCACTTT.

Written as DNA, the CDR3 is TGTGCCACCAGCAGATCGGGACAGACCTCCTACGAGCAGTACTTC. Protein: CATSRSGQTSYEQYF. V and J are TRBV15 and TRBJ2-7; TRBD1 matches at 7 bases. In germline, CDR1 is LNHNV, CDR2 YYDKDF (reference sequence). This CDR3 is 15 amino acids long. Unmatched junction bases numbered 4, after V lost 2 bases and J lost 0 bases.

This clonotype was counted between two and nine times. The genes are TRBV5-5 and TRBJ2-5, with D hard to call. Trimming removed 2 bases from V and 4 bases from J, with 9 bases in between. The CDR3 spans 13 residues. The germline gives CDR1 SGHKS, CDR2 YYEKEE (reference sequence). The CDR3 DNA follows: TGTGCCAGCAGCTTACCCAGAGCAGAGACCCAGTACTTC. The encoded protein is CASSLPRAETQYF.

V and J are TRBV29-1 and TRBJ2-7; the match to TRBD1 covers 9 bases. Germline V gene sequence: CDR1 SQVTM, CDR2 ANQGSEA. The CDR3 sequence is 14 residues long. The V and J ends lost 3 bases and 3 bases, in that order; junction bases with no gene match: 6. The CDR3 here is CSVDEGTGSYEQYF. The CDR3, as DNA: TGCAGCGTTGATGAGGGGACAGGGAGCTACGAGCAGTACTTC.

The gene calls are TRBV19 and TRBJ2-3, with 8 bases matching TRBD1. In germline, CDR1 is LNHDA, CDR2 SQIVND (reference sequence). The CDR3 consists of 16 residues. Trimming took 4 bases from V and 2 from J; bases not matched to a gene: 8. The CDR3 coding sequence is TGTGCCAGTAGTACCCCAGGGGGCGGAAACACAGATACGCAGTATTTT. Residues: CASSTPGGGNTDTQYF.

The chain has TRBV20-1 and TRBJ2-1; a weak D match, TRBD1 (6 bases). CDR1 is DFQATT, CDR2 SNEGSKA, per germline (reference sequence). V was cut by 1 base and J by 7 bases, with 17 bases left in between. The CDR3 length is 15 residues. CDR3 DNA sequence: TGCAGTGCTAGAGCCCGGGACACCCGAAGGAATGAGCAGTTCTTC. Residues: CSARARDTRRNEQFF.

This chain links TRBV28 with TRBJ2-1, with D tentatively TRBD1 (7 bases). Germline V gives CDR1 MDHEN, CDR2 SYDVKM. This CDR3 contains 15 residues. The V gene lost 3 bases and the J gene lost 9 bases, with 18 bases spanning the gap. DNA for the CDR3: TGTGCCAGCAGTTTCTTTAGGGTGGAGGGGGCTGAGCAGTTCTTC. Encoded protein: CASSFFRVEGAEQFF.

This chain joins TRBV7-2 and TRBJ2-3, with 7 bases that match TRBD2. This CDR3 region has 14 residues. From germline, CDR1 is SGHTA and CDR2 FQGNSA. Trimming removed 3 bases from V and 14 bases from J; junction bases left unmatched: 14. This CDR3 is CASSFPPQLAILYF. Written as DNA, the CDR3 is TGTGCCAGCAGCTTTCCCCCCCAACTAGCGATTTTGTATTTT.

The chain employs TRBV20-1 and TRBJ2-7; no clear D gene. V lost 3 bases and J lost 3, with 9 bases in between. This CDR3 region has 12 residues. Germline CDR1 and CDR2: DFQATT and SNEGSKA (reference sequence). CDR3 DNA sequence: TGCAGTGCTAGTTACCGAAACTACGAGCAGTACTTC. The encoded protein is CSASYRNYEQYF.

This clonotype was observed a handful of times. The genes are TRBV7-2 and TRBJ2-2, with D uncertain. The CDR3 runs to 14 residues. The germline V gene has CDR1 SGHTA and CDR2 FQGNSA. Trimming pared 7 bases from V and 3 bases from J, leaving 12 bases between. In DNA form, the CDR3 reads TGTGCCAGCACTCCGGTCCGGGACACCGGGGAGCTGTTTTTT. This translates into CASTPVRDTGELFF.

A few counts support this clonotype. This rearrangement joins TRBV5-1 to TRBJ2-7; no clear D. The CDR3 length is 14 residues. CDR1 and CDR2 (germline): SGHRS, YFSETQ. V was cut by 0 bases and J by 9 bases, with 16 bases left in between. CDR3 amino acids: CASSLDHRLDTQYF. The CDR3 nucleotides read TGCGCCAGCAGCTTGGACCACCGGCTAGATACGCAGTACTTC.

This sequence joins TRBV2 and TRBJ2-2; D call uncertain. This CDR3 comprises 14 residues. V dropped 4 bases and J dropped 0 bases, with 6 bases sitting between them. In germline, CDR1 is SNHLY, CDR2 FYNNEI. CDR3 protein: CASSGNANTGELFF. CDR3 nucleotides: TGTGCCAGCAGTGGCAACGCGAACACCGGGGAGCTGTTTTTT.

The genes are TRBV7-9 and TRBJ2-2; the D gene is possibly TRBD2 (5 bases). Trimming shortened V by 8 bases and J by 0 bases, and 16 bases separated the two germline ends. This CDR3 has 16 amino acids. The germline CDR1 and CDR2 sequences are SEHNR and FQNEAQ (reference sequence). CDR3 amino acids: CASPTGLYTNTGELFF. Written as DNA, the CDR3 is TGTGCCAGCCCTACGGGGTTATACACGAACACCGGGGAGCTGTTTTTT.

A remark on this clonotype: A much larger clone lies one base from this, so it may be a read error. The V gene is TRBV6-2 or TRBV6-3, the J gene TRBJ2-7; 14 bases fit TRBD2. Germline CDR1 and CDR2: MNHEY and SVGEGT. The CDR3 totals 17 residues. With V trimmed by 7 bases and J by 10 bases, 18 bases remained unmatched. In DNA, the CDR3 is TGTGCCAGCATCCCGGGACTAGCGGGGGCTATCTTGGGGGATCAGTACTTC. Protein product: CASIPGLAGAILGDQYF.

J is TRBJ2-7 and V is TRBV29-1; 9 nucleotides align to TRBD2. The CDR3 consists of 17 residues. The germline CDR1 and CDR2 sequences are SQVTM and ANQGSEA. The trim removed 3 bases at V and 2 bases at J, leaving 14 bases unmatched. CDR3 in DNA: TGCAGCGTTGAGAGACACCCCTTAGCGGGAGCCCCCTACGAGCAGTACTTC. Translation gives CSVERHPLAGAPYEQYF.

The rearrangement uses TRBV12-3 or TRBV12-4 and TRBJ2-1, with 8 bases that match TRBD2. J was trimmed by 7 bases and V by 6 bases; bases with no gene match: 5. The CDR3 has 13 amino acids. This CDR3 reads CASRVAGNNEQFF. CDR3 bases: TGTGCCAGCAGAGTAGCGGGAAATAATGAGCAGTTCTTC.

CDR3 in amino acids: CASSLVSGVGEKLFF. In nucleotides, the CDR3 is TGTGCCAGCAGTTTAGTGTCGGGGGTCGGGGAAAAACTGTTTTTT. This chain joins TRBV27 and TRBJ1-4, with D possibly being TRBD1 (5 bases). Germline-derived CDR1 and CDR2 are MNHEY and SMNVEV (reference sequence). The CDR3 has 15 amino acids. The V gene lost 2 bases and the J gene lost 8 bases, with 15 bases spanning the gap. The variable domain in full, completed from reference TRBV27 and TRBJ1-4, reads EAQVTQNPRYLITVTGKKLTVTCSQNMNHEYMSWYRQDPGLGLRQIYYSMNVEVTDKGDVPEGYKVSRKEKRNFPLILESPSPNQTSLYFCASSLVSGVGEKLFFGSGTQLSVL.

The chain combines TRBV6-2 or TRBV6-3 with TRBJ2-1; 7 bases are shared with TRBD2. There are 16 residues in the CDR3. V lost 0 bases, J lost 3 bases, and 5 bases stayed unmatched. Germline CDR1 is MNHEY and CDR2 is SVGEGT. In nucleotides, the CDR3 is TGTGCCAGCAGTTACTCCGGGCGGGAGATCTACAATGAGCAGTTCTTC. It is translated as CASSYSGREIYNEQFF.

The chain carries TRBV29-1 and TRBJ2-1, with D perhaps TRBD1 (6 bases). V lost 1 base to trimming and J lost 6 bases, with 13 bases between them. Germline V lookup: CDR1 SQVTM, CDR2 ANQGSEA. CDR3 length: 14 residues. CDR3 region: CSVEGRGKLNEQFF. The CDR3 nucleotides read TGCAGCGTTGAAGGAAGGGGGAAGCTCAATGAGCAGTTCTTC.

The chain combines TRBV5-4 with TRBJ2-7, with D perhaps TRBD1 (6 bases). Germline values: CDR1 SGHNT, CDR2 YYREEE (reference sequence). This CDR3 region has 14 residues. The ends were cut back, 2 bases at V and 7 bases at J, with 16 bases in the middle. The chain's CDR3 is CASSFRDTLEEQYF. The DNA of the CDR3 is TGTGCCAGCAGCTTCCGGGACACCCTCGAGGAGCAGTACTTC.